The clone carrying this T cell receptor (beta chain) appeared once. The data are from a study of shared T cell receptors in the human thymus. Germline loops: CDR1 SGHVS, CDR2 FQNEAQ. V trimming: 1 base; J trimming: 1 base; junction bases outside the gene matches: 10. The CDR3 totals 18 residues. Assay used: immunoSEQ multiplex PCR; TCRdb lists only in-frame clones, some missing. The table lists about 730,000 clones, approximately 83% of them singletons, with 0.0095% to 0.011% in the top ten. The sample was also reused in another study, on human thymus T cells. That study adds: Thymus was obtained from resections taken during corrective heart surgery. Biased V and J segment usage appeared in thymus and peripheral blood. The related literature has documented a marked overlap of thymic repertoires among unrelated individuals.

The sample consisted of thymocytes. The chain couples TRBV7-8 to TRBJ1-1; 9 nucleotides agree with TRBD1. This TCR came from a girl less than two years old with a congenital heart defect. The CDR3 region has the DNA TGTGCCAGCAGCTTAGTTGTTGGGACAGGGCTTCGGAACACTGAAGCTTTCTTT. Residues: CASSLVVGTGLRNTEAFF.